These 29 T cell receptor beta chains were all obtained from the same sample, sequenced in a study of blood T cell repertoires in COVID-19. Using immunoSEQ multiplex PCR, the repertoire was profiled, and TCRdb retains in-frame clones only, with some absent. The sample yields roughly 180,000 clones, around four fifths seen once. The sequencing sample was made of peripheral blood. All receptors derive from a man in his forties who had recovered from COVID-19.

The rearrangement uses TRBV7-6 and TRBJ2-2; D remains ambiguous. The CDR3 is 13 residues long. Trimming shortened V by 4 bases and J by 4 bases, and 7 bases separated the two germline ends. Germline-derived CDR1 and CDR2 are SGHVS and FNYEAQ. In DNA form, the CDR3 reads TGTGCCAGCAGCTCAATAGCCACCGGGGAGCTGTTTTTT. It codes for CASSSIATGELFF.

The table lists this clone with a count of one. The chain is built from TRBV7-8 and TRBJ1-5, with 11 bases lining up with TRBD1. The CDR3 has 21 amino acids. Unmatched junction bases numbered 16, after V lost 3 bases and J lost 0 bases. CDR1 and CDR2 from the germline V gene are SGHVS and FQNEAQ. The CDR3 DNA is TGTGCCAGCAGCTTTCTGGCTTACCGGACAGGGGGCCCTTATAGCAATCAGCCCCAGCATTTT. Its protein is CASSFLAYRTGGPYSNQPQHF.

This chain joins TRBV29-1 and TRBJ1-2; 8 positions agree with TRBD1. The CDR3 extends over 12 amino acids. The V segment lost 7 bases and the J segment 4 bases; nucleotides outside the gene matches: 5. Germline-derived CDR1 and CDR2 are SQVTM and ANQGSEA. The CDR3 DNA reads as TGCAGCGCCGAGACAGGGGCCTATGGCTACACCTTC. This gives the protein CSAETGAYGYTF.

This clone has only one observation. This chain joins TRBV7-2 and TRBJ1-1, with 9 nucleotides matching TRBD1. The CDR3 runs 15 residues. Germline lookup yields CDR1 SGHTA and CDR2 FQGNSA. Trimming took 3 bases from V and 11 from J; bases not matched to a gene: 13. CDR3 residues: CASSFSLGQGGRAFF. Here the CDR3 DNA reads TGTGCCAGCAGCTTCTCGTTGGGACAGGGAGGAAGGGCTTTCTTT.

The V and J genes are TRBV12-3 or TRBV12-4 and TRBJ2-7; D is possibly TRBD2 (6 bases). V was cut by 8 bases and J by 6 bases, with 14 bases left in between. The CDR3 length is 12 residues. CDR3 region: CASAITGSEQYF. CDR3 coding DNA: TGTGCCAGCGCGATAACCGGGAGCGAGCAGTACTTC.

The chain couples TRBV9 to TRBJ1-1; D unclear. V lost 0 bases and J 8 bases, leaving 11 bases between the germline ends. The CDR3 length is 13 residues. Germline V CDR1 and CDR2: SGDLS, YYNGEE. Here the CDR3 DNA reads TGTGCCAGCAGCGTAGAAGTAACAGCCGAAGCTTTCTTT. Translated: CASSVEVTAEAFF.

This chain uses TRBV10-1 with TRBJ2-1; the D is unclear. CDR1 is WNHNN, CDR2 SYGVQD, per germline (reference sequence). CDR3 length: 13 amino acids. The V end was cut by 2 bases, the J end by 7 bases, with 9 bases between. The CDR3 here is CASSEQKRNEQFF. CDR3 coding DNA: TGCGCCAGCAGTGAGCAAAAGAGGAATGAGCAGTTCTTC.

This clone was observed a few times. CDR3 DNA: TGTGCCAGCAGCTTTTCGACAGCTAACTATGGCTACACCTTC. Its translation is CASSFSTANYGYTF. The chain recombines TRBV7-2 with TRBJ1-2, with a possible D match to TRBD1 (5 bases). Trimming removed 3 bases from V and 0 bases from J, with 8 bases in between. This CDR3 region has 14 residues. Germline loops: CDR1 SGHTA, CDR2 FQGNSA.

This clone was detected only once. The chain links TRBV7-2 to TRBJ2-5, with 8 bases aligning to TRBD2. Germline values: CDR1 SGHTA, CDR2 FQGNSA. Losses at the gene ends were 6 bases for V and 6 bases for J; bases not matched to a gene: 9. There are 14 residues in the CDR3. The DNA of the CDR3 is TGTGCCAGCAGTCCCTCGGGACTAGGAAAGACCCAGTACTTC. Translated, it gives CASSPSGLGKTQYF.

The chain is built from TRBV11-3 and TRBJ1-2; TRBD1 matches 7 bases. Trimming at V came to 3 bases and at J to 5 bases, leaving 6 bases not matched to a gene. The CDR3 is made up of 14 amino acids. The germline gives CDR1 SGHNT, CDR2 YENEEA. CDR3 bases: TGTGCCAGCAGCTTCGGGGACAGCAAGTATGGCTACACCTTC. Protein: CASSFGDSKYGYTF.

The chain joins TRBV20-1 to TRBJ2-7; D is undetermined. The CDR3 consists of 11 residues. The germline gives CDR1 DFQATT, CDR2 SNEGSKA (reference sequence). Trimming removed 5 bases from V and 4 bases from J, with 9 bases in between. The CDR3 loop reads CSASPEYEQYF. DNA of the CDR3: TGCAGTGCTTCACCGGAGTACGAGCAGTACTTC.

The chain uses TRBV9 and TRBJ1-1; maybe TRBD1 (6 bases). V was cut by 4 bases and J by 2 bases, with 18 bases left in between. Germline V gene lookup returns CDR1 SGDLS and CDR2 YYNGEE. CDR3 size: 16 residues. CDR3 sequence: CASSPFRGTANTEAFF. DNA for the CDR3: TGTGCCAGCAGCCCCTTCAGGGGAACGGCCAACACTGAAGCTTTCTTT.

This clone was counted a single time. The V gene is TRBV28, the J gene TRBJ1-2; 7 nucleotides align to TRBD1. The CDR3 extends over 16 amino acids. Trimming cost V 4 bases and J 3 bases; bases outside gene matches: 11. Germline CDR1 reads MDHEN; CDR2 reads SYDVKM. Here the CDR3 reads CASSSSGQATHYGYTF. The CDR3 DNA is TGTGCCAGCAGTTCCTCCGGACAGGCCACCCACTATGGCTACACCTTC.

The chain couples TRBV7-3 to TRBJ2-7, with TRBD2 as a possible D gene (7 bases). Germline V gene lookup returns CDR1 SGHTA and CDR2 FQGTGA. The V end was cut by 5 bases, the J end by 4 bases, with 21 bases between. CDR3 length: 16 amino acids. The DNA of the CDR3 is TGTGCCAGCAGCGCGGGGGCTGGGACCGCTGGATACGAGCAGTACTTC. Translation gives CASSAGAGTAGYEQYF.

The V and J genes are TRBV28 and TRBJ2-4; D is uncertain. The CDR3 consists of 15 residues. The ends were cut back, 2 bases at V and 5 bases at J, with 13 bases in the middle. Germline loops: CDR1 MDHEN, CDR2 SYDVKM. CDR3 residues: CASSLALRVQNIQYF. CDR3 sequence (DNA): TGTGCCAGCAGTTTAGCACTCCGGGTCCAAAACATTCAGTACTTC.

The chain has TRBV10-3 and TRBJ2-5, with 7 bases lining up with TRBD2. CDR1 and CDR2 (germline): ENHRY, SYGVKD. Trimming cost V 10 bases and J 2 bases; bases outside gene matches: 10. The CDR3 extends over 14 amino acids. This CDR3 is CATSERGEQETQYF. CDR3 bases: TGTGCCACGAGCGAACGGGGGGAACAAGAGACCCAGTACTTC.

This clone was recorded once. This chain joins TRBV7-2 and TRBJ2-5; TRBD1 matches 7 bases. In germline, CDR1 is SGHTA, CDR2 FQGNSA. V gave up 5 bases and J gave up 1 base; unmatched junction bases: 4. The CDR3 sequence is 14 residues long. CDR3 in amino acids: CASSTDRVQETQYF. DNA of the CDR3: TGTGCCAGCAGCACCGACAGGGTCCAAGAGACCCAGTACTTC.

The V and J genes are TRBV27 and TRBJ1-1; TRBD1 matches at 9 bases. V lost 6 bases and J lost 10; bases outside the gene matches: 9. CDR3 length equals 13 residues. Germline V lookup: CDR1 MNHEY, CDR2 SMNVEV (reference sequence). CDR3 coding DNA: TGTGCCAGCAGAGCTCCGGGACAGGGTGTAGCTTTCTTT. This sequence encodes CASRAPGQGVAFF.

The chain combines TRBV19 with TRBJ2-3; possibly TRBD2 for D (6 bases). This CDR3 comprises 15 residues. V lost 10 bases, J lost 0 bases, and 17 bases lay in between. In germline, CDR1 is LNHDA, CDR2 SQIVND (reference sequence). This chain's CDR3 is CATAGGLFSTDTQYF. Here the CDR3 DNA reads TGTGCCACCGCCGGGGGACTTTTCAGCACAGATACGCAGTATTTT.

CDR3 DNA: TGTGCCTCAAAGACTAGCGGGGGTGGCGGGGAGCTGTTTTTT. This gives the protein CASKTSGGGGELFF. V gene TRBV30 combines with J gene TRBJ2-2; 12 positions agree with TRBD2. Looked up from germline, CDR1 is GTSNPN and CDR2 is SVGIG (reference sequence). V lost 7 bases to trimming and J lost 7 bases; unmatched junction nucleotides: 7. The CDR3 spans 14 residues.

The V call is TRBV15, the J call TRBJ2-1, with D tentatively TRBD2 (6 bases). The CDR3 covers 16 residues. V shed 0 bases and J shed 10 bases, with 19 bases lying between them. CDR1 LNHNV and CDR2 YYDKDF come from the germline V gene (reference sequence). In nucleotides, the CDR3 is TGTGCCACCAGCAGAGATTGGAGGGACGGCCTAGGAGAGCAGTTCTTC. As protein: CATSRDWRDGLGEQFF.

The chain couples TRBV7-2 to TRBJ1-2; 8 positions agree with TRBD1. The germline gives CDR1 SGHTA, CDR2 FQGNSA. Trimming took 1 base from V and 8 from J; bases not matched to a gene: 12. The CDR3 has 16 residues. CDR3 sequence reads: CASSLGGTGRTYGYTF. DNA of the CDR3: TGTGCCAGCAGCTTAGGGGGGACAGGCCGGACCTACGGCTACACCTTC.

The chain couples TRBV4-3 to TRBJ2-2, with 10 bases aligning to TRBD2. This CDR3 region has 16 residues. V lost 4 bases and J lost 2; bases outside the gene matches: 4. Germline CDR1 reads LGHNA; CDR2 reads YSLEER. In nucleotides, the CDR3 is TGCGCCAGCAGCCTTTCTAGCGGGAGAAACACCGGGGAGCTGTTTTTT. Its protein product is CASSLSSGRNTGELFF.

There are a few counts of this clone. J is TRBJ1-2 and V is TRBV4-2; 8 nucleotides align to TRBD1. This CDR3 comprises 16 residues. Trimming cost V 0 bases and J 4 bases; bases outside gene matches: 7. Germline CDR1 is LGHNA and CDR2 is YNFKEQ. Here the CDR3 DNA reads TGTGCCAGCAGCCAAGAGGCTCAGGGGGCCTTCTATGGCTACACCTTC. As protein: CASSQEAQGAFYGYTF.

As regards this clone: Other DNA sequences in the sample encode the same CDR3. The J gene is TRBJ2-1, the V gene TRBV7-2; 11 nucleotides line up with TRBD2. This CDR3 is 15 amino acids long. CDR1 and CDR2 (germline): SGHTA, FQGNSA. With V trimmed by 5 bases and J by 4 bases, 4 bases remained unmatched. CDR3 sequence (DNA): TGTGCCAGCAGCCCCCGGACTAGCGGGTACAATGAGCAGTTCTTC. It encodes CASSPRTSGYNEQFF.

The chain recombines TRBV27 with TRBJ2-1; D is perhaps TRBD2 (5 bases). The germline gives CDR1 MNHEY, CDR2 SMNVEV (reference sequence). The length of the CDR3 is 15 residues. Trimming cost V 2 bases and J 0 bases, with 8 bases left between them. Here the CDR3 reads CASSLNRGSYNEQFF. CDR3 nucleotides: TGTGCCAGCAGTTTAAACCGGGGCTCCTACAATGAGCAGTTCTTC.

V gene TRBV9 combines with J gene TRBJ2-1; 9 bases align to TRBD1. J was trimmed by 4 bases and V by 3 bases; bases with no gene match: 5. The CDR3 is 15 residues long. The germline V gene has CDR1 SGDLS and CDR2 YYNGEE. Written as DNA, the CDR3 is TGTGCCAGCAGCGCGCTGGGACAGGGTTACAATGAGCAGTTCTTC. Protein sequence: CASSALGQGYNEQFF.

CDR3 sequence: CASSEFEGVGSYEQYF. As DNA, the CDR3 is TGTGCCAGCAGTGAATTCGAGGGGGTAGGGTCCTACGAGCAGTACTTC. The rearrangement joins TRBV25-1 to TRBJ2-7; D is possibly TRBD1 (6 bases). Germline values: CDR1 MGHDK, CDR2 SYGVNS. The length of the CDR3 is 16 residues. With 1 base removed from V and 1 base from J, the gap between germline ends came to 14 bases.

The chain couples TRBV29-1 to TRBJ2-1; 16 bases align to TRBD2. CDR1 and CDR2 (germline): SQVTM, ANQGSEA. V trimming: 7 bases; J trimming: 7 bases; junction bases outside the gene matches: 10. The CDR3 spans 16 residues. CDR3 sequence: CSESGTSGRAENEQFF. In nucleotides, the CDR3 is TGCAGCGAATCCGGGACTAGCGGGAGGGCCGAAAATGAGCAGTTCTTC.